This entry lists 23 T cell receptor beta chains sequenced from one sample in a study of T cells in Graves' hyperthyroidism and ophthalmopathy. There were TCR beta CDR3 regions amplified from RNA transcripts. The TCR CDR3 first-round RT-PCR relied on the HTBI primer set. Via MiXCR, TCRdb re-called the multiplex PCR reads, giving one row per CDR3 protein. The sample holds approximately 410,000 distinct CDR3 sequences, roughly 15% seen once. Material for sequencing was blood. These receptor sequences come from a woman younger than 35 with Graves' hyperthyroidism.

The chain links TRBV2 to TRBJ2-7, with TRBD1 matching over 7 bases. The germline gives CDR1 SNHLY, CDR2 FYNNEI. CDR3 length: 16 amino acids. Losses at the gene ends were 5 bases for V and 3 bases for J; bases not matched to a gene: 13. Here the CDR3 DNA reads TGTGCCAGCAGTCCTGGACAGGCCCCGGGCCGCTACGAGCAGTACTTC. It is translated as CASSPGQAPGRYEQYF.

This clonotype was observed many times. This chain links TRBV12-3 or TRBV12-4 with TRBJ2-7; 12 bases are shared with TRBD2. The V segment lost 4 bases and the J segment 7 bases; nucleotides outside the gene matches: 11. The CDR3 is 16 residues long. The CDR3: CASSSPLAGGPGEQYF. The CDR3 region has the DNA TGTGCCAGCAGTTCCCCCCTAGCGGGAGGGCCTGGAGAGCAGTACTTC.

The sample holds a few counts of this clonotype. The rearrangement uses TRBV3-1 and TRBJ2-2; 8 nucleotides line up with TRBD2. The CDR3 has 16 residues. Germline CDR1 is LGHDT and CDR2 is YNNKEL (reference sequence). With 1 base clipped from V and 4 bases from J, the junction kept 5 bases outside the gene matches. This CDR3 is CASSQGTSLATGELFF. Here the CDR3 DNA reads TGTGCCAGCAGCCAAGGGACTAGCTTGGCCACCGGGGAGCTGTTTTTT.

In this sample, this clonotype turned up many times. The V and J genes are TRBV12-3 or TRBV12-4 and TRBJ2-1; D is uncertain. V was trimmed by 3 bases and J by 3 bases, leaving 9 bases between them. The CDR3 sequence is 14 residues long. The CDR3 bases are TGTGCCAGCAGTTTCGGGTCTCTCTACAATGAGCAGTTCTTC. Its protein product is CASSFGSLYNEQFF.

The sample holds many counts of this clonotype. This chain connects TRBV13 to TRBJ2-7, with D possibly being TRBD1 (6 bases). The CDR3 is 15 residues long. The V end lost 7 bases, the J end lost 3 bases, and 19 bases lay between the germline ends. Germline V lookup: CDR1 PRHDT, CDR2 FYEKMQ (reference sequence). CDR3 nucleotides: TGTGCCAGCACCCCAGGGGCAGGGAACGGCTACGAGCAGTACTTC. Protein product: CASTPGAGNGYEQYF.

Ten or more counts support this clonotype. The rearrangement links TRBV3-1 to TRBJ2-5; TRBD2 aligns across 7 bases. V trimming: 5 bases; J trimming: 4 bases; junction bases outside the gene matches: 10. There are 15 residues in the CDR3. Germline CDR1 reads LGHDT; CDR2 reads YNNKEL (reference sequence). The CDR3, as DNA: TGTGCCAGCAGCACGGGGGGTGTGCGGTCAGAGACCCAGTACTTC. Its translation is CASSTGGVRSETQYF.

Points on this clonotype: A much larger clone is a single base away; this may be a read error. This chain joins TRBV6-2 or TRBV6-3 and TRBJ1-1; no firm D call. This CDR3 spans 14 amino acids. Germline V gene data show CDR1 as MNHEY and CDR2 as SVGEGT. V was clipped by 6 bases and J by 1 base, with 12 bases between them. CDR3 DNA sequence: TGTGCCAGCAGCACCCTCAAGTCGAACACTGAAGCTTTCTTT. It yields the protein CASSTLKSNTEAFF.

Concerning this clonotype itself: A clone one base away is much larger, so this may be a read error. Here the CDR3 DNA reads TGTGCCAACTGCTCTAGCGGAGAGGGATACAATGAGCAGTTCTTC. Protein: CANCSSGEGYNEQFF. This chain uses TRBV28 with TRBJ2-1; 7 nucleotides line up with TRBD2. This CDR3 contains 15 residues. Per the germline V gene, CDR1 is MDHEN and CDR2 is SYDVKM. V shed 10 bases and J 4 bases; nucleotides not matched to a gene: 13.

The chain joins TRBV30 to TRBJ2-6; TRBD2 matches at 7 bases. CDR3 length: 15 amino acids. The ends lost 3 bases at V and 2 bases at J; junction bases unmatched: 4. CDR1 and CDR2 (germline): GTSNPN, SVGIG (reference sequence). CDR3 DNA: TGTGCCTGGAGCCGAGGGAGGGCTGGGGCCAACGTCCTGACTTTC. Translated, it gives CAWSRGRAGANVLTF.

This clonotype was seen more than once but under ten times. The chain joins TRBV11-2 to TRBJ1-6; a weak D match, TRBD1 (6 bases). The CDR3 is 14 amino acids. The V and J ends lost 1 base and 11 bases respectively, with 12 bases between them. Germline CDR1 is SGHAT and CDR2 is FQNNGV. The CDR3 loop reads CASSLAPRDTPLHF. CDR3 sequence (DNA): TGTGCCAGCAGCTTAGCCCCCCGGGACACACCCCTCCACTTT.

This rearrangement joins TRBV29-1 to TRBJ1-4, with D possibly TRBD1 on 6 matching bases. The CDR3 runs 10 residues. CDR1 and CDR2 from the germline V gene are SQVTM and ANQGSEA. CDR3 loop: CRGGGEKLFF. The CDR3 nucleotides read TGCAGAGGGGGGGGTGAAAAACTGTTTTTT.

This clonotype was recorded at least ten times. The chain carries TRBV11-2 and TRBJ1-4; D unresolved. This CDR3 is built from 15 residues. In germline, CDR1 is SGHAT, CDR2 FQNNGV. Between the trimmed V and J ends, which lost 0 bases and 5 bases, there was a span of 10 bases. The CDR3 coding sequence is TGTGCCAGCAGCTTAGACTGGACGGAGAATGAAAAACTGTTTTTT. Encoded protein: CASSLDWTENEKLFF.

This clonotype occurred many times. The J gene is TRBJ1-1, the V gene TRBV11-1; D gene ambiguous. CDR1 SGHAT and CDR2 FQDESV come from the germline V gene (reference sequence). CDR3 length: 13 amino acids. Trimming removed 5 bases at V and 4 bases at J, with 11 bases between. The CDR3 reads CASSATAGTEAFF. CDR3 nucleotides: TGTGCCAGCAGCGCGACGGCGGGCACTGAAGCTTTCTTT.

This clonotype appeared a few times. V and J are TRBV4-3 and TRBJ2-7; the D gene is possibly TRBD2 (5 bases). The CDR3 spans 14 residues. Germline CDR1 LGHNA, CDR2 YSLEER. Deletions cut 0 bases from V and 5 bases from J, with 11 bases between. The DNA of the CDR3 is TGCGCCAGCAGCCAAGATCCGGGATTTGACGAGCAGTACTTC. Its translation is CASSQDPGFDEQYF.

The sample holds a few counts of this clonotype. Since a much larger clone is just one base distant, this may be a read error. J is TRBJ1-1 and V is TRBV18; no firm D call. Trimming left V 8 bases short and J 5 bases short, with 15 bases between. Germline V gene sequence: CDR1 KGHSH, CDR2 LQKENI. CDR3 length equals 13 residues. CDR3 residues: CASPTSPGTEAFF. The CDR3 DNA reads as TGTGCCAGCCCAACATCCCCTGGGACTGAAGCTTTCTTT.

This clonotype was seen ten or more times. The V and J genes are TRBV2 and TRBJ2-7; tentative D call: TRBD2 (6 bases). Germline V CDR1 and CDR2: SNHLY, FYNNEI. CDR3 length: 15 residues. Trimming pared 6 bases from V and 2 bases from J, leaving 17 bases between. The CDR3 DNA is TGTGCCAGCAGGCCCGGGACTTTAGGAACCTACGAGCAGTACTTC. Its protein product is CASRPGTLGTYEQYF.

This clonotype has at least ten counts. The chain couples TRBV10-3 to TRBJ2-1; possibly TRBD2 for D (6 bases). Trimming removed 8 bases at V and 1 base at J, with 9 bases between. Germline CDR1 and CDR2: ENHRY and SYGVKD. The CDR3 extends over 13 amino acids. DNA for the CDR3: TGTGCCATCCGCGCGGGGTCCTACAATGAGCAGTTCTTC. It encodes CAIRAGSYNEQFF.

Many counts were recorded for this clonotype. This chain uses TRBV12-3 or TRBV12-4 with TRBJ2-3, with 13 bases fitting TRBD2. The CDR3 length is 15 residues. The junction had 4 bases not matched to a gene; V was cut back by 6 bases and J by 4 bases. The CDR3 DNA reads TGTGCCAGCAGACTTACTAGCGGGAGGGCAGATACGCAGTATTTT. Its protein is CASRLTSGRADTQYF.

This clonotype was counted a few times. The rearrangement links TRBV27 to TRBJ1-2; D is unresolved. From germline, CDR1 is MNHEY and CDR2 SMNVEV (reference sequence). The CDR3 has 15 amino acids. With 0 bases removed from V and 2 bases from J, the gap between germline ends came to 10 bases. This CDR3 is CASSLSGRPNYGYTF. The DNA of the CDR3 is TGTGCCAGCAGTTTATCAGGCAGGCCGAACTATGGCTACACCTTC.

This clonotype was seen at least ten times. The genes are TRBV2 and TRBJ2-5; perhaps TRBD2 as D (7 bases). From germline, CDR1 is SNHLY and CDR2 FYNNEI. The CDR3 sequence is 15 residues long. V shed 1 base and J shed 4 bases, with 13 bases lying between them. The CDR3 reads CASSEGRGGSETQYF. CDR3 DNA sequence: TGTGCCAGCAGTGAAGGCAGGGGAGGGTCAGAGACCCAGTACTTC. The full variable domain, its missing parts supplied by reference TRBV2 and TRBJ2-5, is EPEVTQTPSHQVTQMGQEVILRCVPISNHLYFYWYRQILGQKVEFLVSFYNNEISEKSEIFDDQFSVERPDGSNFTLKIRSTKLEDSAMYFCASSEGRGGSETQYFGPGTRLLVL.

Ten or more counts support this clonotype. The chain joins TRBV12-3 or TRBV12-4 to TRBJ2-7, with 8 bases lining up with TRBD2. The junction had 6 bases not matched to a gene; V was cut back by 5 bases and J by 0 bases. The CDR3 runs 15 residues. CDR3 coding DNA: TGTGCCAGCAGTCCCACTAGCGGAAGCTCCTACGAGCAGTACTTC. It specifies CASSPTSGSSYEQYF.

Ten or more counts support this clonotype. The chain is built from TRBV7-2 and TRBJ2-1, with 9 bases that match TRBD2. This CDR3 spans 16 amino acids. The V gene's germline CDR1 is SGHTA and CDR2 FQGNSA. V gave up 2 bases and J gave up 4 bases; unmatched junction bases: 6. CDR3 nucleotides: TGTGCCAGCAGCTTAAGGAGCGGGAGGTTGTACAATGAGCAGTTCTTC. This codes for CASSLRSGRLYNEQFF.

This clonotype was observed at least ten times. The chain combines TRBV2 with TRBJ2-1, with 9 positions matching TRBD1. Germline V gene data show CDR1 as SNHLY and CDR2 as FYNNEI. The J segment lost 2 bases and the V segment lost 7 bases, leaving 6 bases of the junction unmatched. The CDR3 has 15 residues. Here the CDR3 reads CASMRTGEAYNEQFF. CDR3 DNA: TGTGCCAGCATGAGGACAGGGGAAGCCTACAATGAGCAGTTCTTC.